This entry is about one TCR beta chain. Its target is not known. RNA transcripts were the template for amplifying TCR beta CDR3 regions. TCR CDR3 regions were first amplified by RT-PCR with HTBI primers. TCRdb used MiXCR to reprocess the multiplex PCR reads, holding one entry per CDR3 protein. The sample has around 420,000 distinct CDR3 sequences; 15% to 19% are singletons. This record belongs to a study of T cells in Graves' hyperthyroidism and ophthalmopathy. Lactation, pregnancy, other autoimmune disease or uncontrolled infection excluded patients. It was 8 to 10 ml of fresh peripheral blood that supplied the PBMCs. Overall study results and limits: The model anticipated ophthalmopathy a median around six months pre-onset.

Sequencing used blood. This TCR was sampled from a woman under 30 with Graves' hyperthyroidism.

CDR3 region: CASSMGQGNYGYTF. In DNA form, the CDR3 reads TGTGCCAGTTCAATGGGGCAGGGGAACTATGGCTACACCTTC. The chain combines TRBV19 with TRBJ1-2; the D gene is possibly TRBD1 (6 bases). V lost 8 bases to trimming and J lost 2 bases, with 15 bases between them. Germline V gene data show CDR1 as LNHDA and CDR2 as SQIVND (reference sequence). The CDR3 has 14 residues.